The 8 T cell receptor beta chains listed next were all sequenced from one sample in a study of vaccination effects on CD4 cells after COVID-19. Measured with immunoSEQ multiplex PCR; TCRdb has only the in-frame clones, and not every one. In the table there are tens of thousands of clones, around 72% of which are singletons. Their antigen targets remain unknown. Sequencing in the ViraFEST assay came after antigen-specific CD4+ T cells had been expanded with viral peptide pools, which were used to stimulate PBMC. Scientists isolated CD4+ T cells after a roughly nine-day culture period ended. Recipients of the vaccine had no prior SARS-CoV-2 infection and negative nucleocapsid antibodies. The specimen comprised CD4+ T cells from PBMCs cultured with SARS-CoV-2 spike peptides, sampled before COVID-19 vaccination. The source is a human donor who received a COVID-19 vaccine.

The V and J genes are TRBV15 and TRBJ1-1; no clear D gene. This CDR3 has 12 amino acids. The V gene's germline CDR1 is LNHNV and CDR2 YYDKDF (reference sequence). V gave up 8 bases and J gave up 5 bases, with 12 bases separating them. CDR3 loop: CATSMAETEAFF. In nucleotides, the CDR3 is TGTGCCACCTCAATGGCCGAAACTGAAGCTTTCTTT.

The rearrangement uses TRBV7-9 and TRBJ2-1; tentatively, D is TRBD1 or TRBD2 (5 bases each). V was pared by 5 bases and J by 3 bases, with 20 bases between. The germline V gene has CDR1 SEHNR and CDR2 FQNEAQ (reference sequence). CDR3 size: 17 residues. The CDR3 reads CASSPRDGLRSYNEQFF. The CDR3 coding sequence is TGTGCCAGCAGCCCGAGGGACGGGCTCCGGAGCTACAATGAGCAGTTCTTC.

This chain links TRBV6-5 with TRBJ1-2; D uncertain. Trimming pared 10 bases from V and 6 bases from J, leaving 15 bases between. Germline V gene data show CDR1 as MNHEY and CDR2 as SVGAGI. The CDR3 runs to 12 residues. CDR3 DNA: TGTGCCACCTCGGGTGGGTCTGATGGCTACACCTTC. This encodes CATSGGSDGYTF.

The CDR3 protein is CASRADITNTEAFF. The DNA for the CDR3 is TGTGCCAGCAGGGCAGACATTACGAACACTGAAGCTTTCTTT. V gene TRBV5-6 combines with J gene TRBJ1-1, with unresolved D. The CDR3 has 14 residues. Looked up from germline, CDR1 is SGHDT and CDR2 is YYEEEE. The ends were cut back, 5 bases at V and 1 base at J, with 12 bases in the middle. Combining the CDR3 with reference TRBV5-6 and TRBJ1-1 gives the whole variable domain DAGVTQSPTHLIKTRGQQVTLRCSPKSGHDTVSWYQQALGQGPQFIFQYYEEEERQRGNFPDRFSGHQFPNYSSELNVNALLLGDSALYLCASRADITNTEAFFGQGTRLTVV.

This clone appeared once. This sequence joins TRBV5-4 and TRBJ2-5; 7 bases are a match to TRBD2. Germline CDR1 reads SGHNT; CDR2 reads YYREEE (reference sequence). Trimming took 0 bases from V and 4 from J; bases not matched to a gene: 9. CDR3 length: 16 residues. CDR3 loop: CASSLGSGIGRETQYF. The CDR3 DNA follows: TGTGCCAGCAGCTTGGGGAGCGGGATAGGCCGAGAGACCCAGTACTTC.

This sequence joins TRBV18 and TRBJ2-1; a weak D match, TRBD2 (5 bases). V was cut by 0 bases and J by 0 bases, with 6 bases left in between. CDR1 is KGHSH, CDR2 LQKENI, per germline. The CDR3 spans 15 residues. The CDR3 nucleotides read TGTGCCAGCTCACCACCCACTAGCTCCTACAATGAGCAGTTCTTC. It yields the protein CASSPPTSSYNEQFF.

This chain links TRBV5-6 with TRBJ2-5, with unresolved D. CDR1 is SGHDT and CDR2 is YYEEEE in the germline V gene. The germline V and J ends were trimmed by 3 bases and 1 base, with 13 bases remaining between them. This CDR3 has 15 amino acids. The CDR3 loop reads CASSSQPTVQETQYF. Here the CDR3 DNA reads TGTGCCAGCAGCTCCCAACCAACAGTCCAAGAGACCCAGTACTTC.

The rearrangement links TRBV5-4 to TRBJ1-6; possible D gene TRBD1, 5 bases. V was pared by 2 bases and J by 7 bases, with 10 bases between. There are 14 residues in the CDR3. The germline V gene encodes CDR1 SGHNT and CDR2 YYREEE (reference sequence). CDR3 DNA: TGTGCCAGCAGCTTTGCGGGGACCAATTCACCCCTCCACTTT. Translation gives CASSFAGTNSPLHF.